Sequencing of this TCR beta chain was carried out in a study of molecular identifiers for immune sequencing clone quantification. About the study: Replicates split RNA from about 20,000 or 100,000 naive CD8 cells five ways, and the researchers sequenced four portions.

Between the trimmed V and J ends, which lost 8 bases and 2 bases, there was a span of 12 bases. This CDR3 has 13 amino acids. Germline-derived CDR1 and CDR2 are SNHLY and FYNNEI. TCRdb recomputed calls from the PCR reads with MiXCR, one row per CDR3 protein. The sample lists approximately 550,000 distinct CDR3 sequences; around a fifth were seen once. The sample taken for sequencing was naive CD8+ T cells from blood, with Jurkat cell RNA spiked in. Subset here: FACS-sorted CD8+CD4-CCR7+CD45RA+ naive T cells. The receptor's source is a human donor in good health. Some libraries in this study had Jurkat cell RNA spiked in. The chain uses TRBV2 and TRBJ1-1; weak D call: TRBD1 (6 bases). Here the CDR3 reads CASGDRLNTEAFF. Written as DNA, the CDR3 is TGTGCCAGCGGAGACAGGCTCAACACTGAAGCTTTCTTT.